The entry below describes one T cell receptor (beta chain). This specimen comes from a study of T cells after somatic rescue of genetic block. The CDR3 extends over 14 amino acids. Germline CDR1 and CDR2: SEHNR and FQNEAQ (reference sequence). The V end was cut by 7 bases, the J end by 1 base, with 13 bases between. TCRdb's copy holds only in-frame clones and misses some; the assay was immunoSEQ multiplex PCR. The top ten hold 2.5% to 3.5% of the sample, which has 70,000 or so clones, 85% to 95% seen once. Sequenced input: peripheral blood mononuclear cells (PBMCs). The V and J genes are TRBV7-9 and TRBJ2-5; D unclear. The receptor was derived from a man aged 35 to 55. The CDR3 loop reads CASTPTAAQETQYF. CDR3 nucleotides: TGTGCCAGCACCCCCACGGCGGCCCAAGAGACCCAGTACTTC. The full variable domain, with the rest looked up from reference TRBV7-9 and TRBJ2-5, is DTGVSQNPRHKITKRGQNVTFRCDPISEHNRLYWYRQTLGQGPEFLTYFQNEAQLEKSRLLSDRFSAERPKGSFSTLEIQRTEQGDSAMYLCASTPTAAQETQYFGPGTRLLVL.